The source of this T cell receptor (beta chain) is a study of blood T cell repertoires in COVID-19. At the level of the study: The samples span acute and convalescent COVID-19 from the United States, Italy and Spain. In each case, the material was cDNA or gDNA derived from T cells, B-cell-depleted T cells, or PBMCs.

In the original processing: Amplification of reference gene primers provided the estimated nucleated cell counts. Repertoires were generated with immunoSEQ multiplex PCR, while TCRdb's copy carries only in-frame clones and drops some. V and J calls and clone size follow that table, whereas D and trimming were derived from the DNA. The repertoire holds a few hundred thousand clones, with 75% to 85% as singletons. Seattle patient enrollment occurred during active infection, with longitudinal follow-up thereafter. The specimen was peripheral blood. The source of this sequence is a woman aged 30 to 39 with COVID-19, enrolled during active disease.

The CDR3 sequence: CASRRQLYDYGYTF. Written as DNA, the CDR3 is TGTGCCAGCAGGCGACAGCTCTATGACTATGGCTACACCTTC. The rearrangement links TRBV5-6 to TRBJ1-2, with D tentatively TRBD1 (5 bases). The CDR3 spans 14 residues. Trimming shortened V by 5 bases and J by 3 bases, and 14 bases separated the two germline ends. In germline, CDR1 is SGHDT, CDR2 YYEEEE.